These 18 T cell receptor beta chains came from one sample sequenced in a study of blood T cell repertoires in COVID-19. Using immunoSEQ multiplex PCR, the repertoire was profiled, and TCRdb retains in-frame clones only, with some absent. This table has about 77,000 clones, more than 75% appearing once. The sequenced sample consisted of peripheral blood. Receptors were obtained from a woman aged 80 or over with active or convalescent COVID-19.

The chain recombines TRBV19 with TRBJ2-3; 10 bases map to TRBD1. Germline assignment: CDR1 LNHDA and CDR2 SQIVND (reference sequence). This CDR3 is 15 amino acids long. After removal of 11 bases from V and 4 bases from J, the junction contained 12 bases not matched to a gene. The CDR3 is CAAASRQGAADTQYF. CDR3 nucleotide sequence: TGTGCCGCGGCATCGAGACAGGGGGCCGCAGATACGCAGTATTTT.

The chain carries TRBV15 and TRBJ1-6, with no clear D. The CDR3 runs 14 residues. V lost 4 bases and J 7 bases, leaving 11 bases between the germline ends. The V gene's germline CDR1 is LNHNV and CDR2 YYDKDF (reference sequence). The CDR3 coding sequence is TGTGCCACCAGCACCGGCAGGTCAAATTCACCCCTCCACTTT. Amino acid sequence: CATSTGRSNSPLHF. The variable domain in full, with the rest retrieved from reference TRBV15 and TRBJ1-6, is DAMVIQNPRYQVTQFGKPVTLSCSQTLNHNVMYWYQQKSSQAPKLLFHYYDKDFNNEADTPDNFQSRRPNTSFCFLDIRSPGLGDTAMYLCATSTGRSNSPLHFGNGTRLTVT.

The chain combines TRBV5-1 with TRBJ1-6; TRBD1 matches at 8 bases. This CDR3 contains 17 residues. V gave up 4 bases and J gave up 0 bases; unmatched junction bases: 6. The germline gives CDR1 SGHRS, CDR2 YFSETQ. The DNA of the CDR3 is TGCGCCAGCAGCCCAGGGACAGGAAGCTCCTATAATTCACCCCTCCACTTT. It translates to CASSPGTGSSYNSPLHF.

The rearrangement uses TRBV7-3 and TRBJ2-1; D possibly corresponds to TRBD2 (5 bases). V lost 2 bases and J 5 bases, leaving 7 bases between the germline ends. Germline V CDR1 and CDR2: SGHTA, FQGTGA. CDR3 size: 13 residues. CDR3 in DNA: TGTGCCAGCAGCTTATACGGGAACAATGAGCAGTTCTTC. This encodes CASSLYGNNEQFF.

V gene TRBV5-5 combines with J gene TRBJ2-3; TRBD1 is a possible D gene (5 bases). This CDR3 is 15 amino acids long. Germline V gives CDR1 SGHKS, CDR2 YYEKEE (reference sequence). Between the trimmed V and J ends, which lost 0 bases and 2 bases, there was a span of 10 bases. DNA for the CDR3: TGTGCCAGCAGCTTGGCCCCAGGGAACACAGATACGCAGTATTTT. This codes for CASSLAPGNTDTQYF.

In nucleotides, the CDR3 is TGCGCCAGCAGCCTACGGGACACTCAGGTCGGCGAGCAGTACTTC. It specifies CASSLRDTQVGEQYF. The chain is built from TRBV4-1 and TRBJ2-7, with D tentatively TRBD1 (6 bases). This CDR3 spans 15 amino acids. Germline V lookup: CDR1 MGHRA, CDR2 YSYEKL. Trimming took off 4 bases at V and 6 bases at J, with 19 bases between the two ends.

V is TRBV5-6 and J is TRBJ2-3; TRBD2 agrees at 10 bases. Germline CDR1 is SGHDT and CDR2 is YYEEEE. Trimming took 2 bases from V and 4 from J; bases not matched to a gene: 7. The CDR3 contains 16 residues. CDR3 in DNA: TGTGCCAGCAGCTTTAAGGCTAGCGGGGGCGCAGATACGCAGTATTTT. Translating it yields CASSFKASGGADTQYF.

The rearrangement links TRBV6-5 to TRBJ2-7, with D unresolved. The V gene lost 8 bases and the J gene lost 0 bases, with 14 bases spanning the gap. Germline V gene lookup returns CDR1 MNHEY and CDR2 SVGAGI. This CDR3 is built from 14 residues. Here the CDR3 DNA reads TGTGCCAGCTCAGGAAGCCCCAGCTCCTACGAGCAGTACTTC. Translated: CASSGSPSSYEQYF.

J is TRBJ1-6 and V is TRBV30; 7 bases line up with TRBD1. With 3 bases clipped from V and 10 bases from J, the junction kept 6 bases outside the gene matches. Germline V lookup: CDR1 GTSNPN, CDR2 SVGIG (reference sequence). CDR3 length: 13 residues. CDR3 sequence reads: CAWRRDRSSPLHF. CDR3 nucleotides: TGTGCCTGGAGACGGGACAGAAGCTCACCCCTCCACTTT.

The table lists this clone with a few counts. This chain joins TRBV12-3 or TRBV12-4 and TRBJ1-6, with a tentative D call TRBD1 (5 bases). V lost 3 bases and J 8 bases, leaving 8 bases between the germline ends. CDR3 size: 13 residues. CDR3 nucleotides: TGTGCCAGCAGTTTGCAGGGTGATTCACCCCTCCACTTT. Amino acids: CASSLQGDSPLHF.

CDR3 DNA sequence: TGCAGCGTTGTTTATGGCAGGGCGGGGGGGCAAAACGAGCAGTACTTC. Translation: CSVVYGRAGGQNEQYF. This chain joins TRBV29-1 and TRBJ2-7; 9 nucleotides match TRBD2. Per germline, CDR1 SQVTM and CDR2 ANQGSEA. V shed 4 bases and J 5 bases; nucleotides not matched to a gene: 15. The CDR3 is 16 amino acids.

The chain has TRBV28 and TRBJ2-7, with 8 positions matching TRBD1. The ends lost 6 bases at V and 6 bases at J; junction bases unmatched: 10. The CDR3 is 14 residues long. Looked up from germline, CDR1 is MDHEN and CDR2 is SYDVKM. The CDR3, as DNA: TGTGCCAGCAGCCCTGGACAGGGATATGGCGAGCAGTACTTC. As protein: CASSPGQGYGEQYF.

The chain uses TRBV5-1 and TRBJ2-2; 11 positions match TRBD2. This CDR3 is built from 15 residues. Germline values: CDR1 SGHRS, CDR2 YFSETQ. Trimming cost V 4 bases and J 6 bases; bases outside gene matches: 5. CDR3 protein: CASSRLAGFSGELFF. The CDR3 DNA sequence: TGCGCCAGCAGCCGACTAGCGGGGTTCTCCGGGGAGCTGTTTTTT. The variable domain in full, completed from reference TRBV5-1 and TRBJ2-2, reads KAGVTQTPRYLIKTRGQQVTLSCSPISGHRSVSWYQQTPGQGLQFLFEYFSETQRNKGNFPGRFSGRQFSNSRSEMNVSTLELGDSALYLCASSRLAGFSGELFFGEGSRLTVL.

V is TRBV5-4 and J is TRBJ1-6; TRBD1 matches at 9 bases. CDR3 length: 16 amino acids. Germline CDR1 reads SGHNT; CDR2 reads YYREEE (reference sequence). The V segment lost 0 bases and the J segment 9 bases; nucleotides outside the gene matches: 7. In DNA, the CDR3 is TGTGCCAGCAGCTTGGGATACAGGGGGCAGGGTTCACCCCTCCACTTT. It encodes CASSLGYRGQGSPLHF.

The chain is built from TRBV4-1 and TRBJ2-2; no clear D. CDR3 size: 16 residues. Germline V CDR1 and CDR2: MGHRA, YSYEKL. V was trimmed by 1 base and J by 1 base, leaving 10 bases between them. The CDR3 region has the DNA TGCGCCAGCAGCCAAGGGCAGATGCTGAACACCGGGGAGCTGTTTTTT. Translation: CASSQGQMLNTGELFF.

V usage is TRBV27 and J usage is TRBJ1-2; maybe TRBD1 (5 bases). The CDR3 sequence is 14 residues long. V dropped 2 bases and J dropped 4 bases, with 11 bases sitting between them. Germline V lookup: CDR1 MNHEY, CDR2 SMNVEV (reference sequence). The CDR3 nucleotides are TGTGCCAGCAGTTTAACGGGGGTTGGCTATGGCTACACCTTC. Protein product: CASSLTGVGYGYTF.

The CDR3 nucleotides are TGTGCCAGCAGCCCCTACCCTGACAGTGCAACTAATGAAAAACTGTTTTTT. This gives the protein CASSPYPDSATNEKLFF. The chain has TRBV7-8 and TRBJ1-4; tentatively, D is TRBD1 (5 bases). V was cut by 5 bases and J by 0 bases, with 16 bases left in between. The CDR3 spans 17 residues. CDR1 and CDR2 from the germline V gene are SGHVS and FQNEAQ.

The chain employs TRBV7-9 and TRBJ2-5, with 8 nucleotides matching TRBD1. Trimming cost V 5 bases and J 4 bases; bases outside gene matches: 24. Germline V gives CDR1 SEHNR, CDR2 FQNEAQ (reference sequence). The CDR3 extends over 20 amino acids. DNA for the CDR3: TGTGCCAGCAGCACAGACTGGGACAGGTGGGACCCAGGCATGGGAGAGACCCAGTACTTC. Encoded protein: CASSTDWDRWDPGMGETQYF.